One and the same sample provided the 21 T cell receptor beta chains below, sequenced in a study of cytomegalovirus exposure and HLA in healthy donors. PCR employed 60 Vbeta and 13 Jbeta primers. Only in-frame clones appear in the TCRdb table, and some are missing; sequencing was by immunoSEQ multiplex PCR. The table has tens of thousands of clones, roughly two thirds seen once; the top ten hold 5.4%. The sequenced sample consisted of PBMCs. The source is a man in his fifties or sixties in good health and CMV-seronegative.

This clone has a single count. V gene TRBV25-1 combines with J gene TRBJ1-4; no reliable D call. This CDR3 is built from 16 residues. Trimming stripped 8 bases from V and 7 bases from J, with 23 bases between. The germline V gene encodes CDR1 MGHDK and CDR2 SYGVNS. Here the CDR3 reads CASRRTPGSPTEKLFF. The CDR3 DNA is TGTGCCAGCCGACGAACGCCCGGGTCGCCTACTGAAAAACTGTTTTTT.

The chain recombines TRBV6-1 with TRBJ2-2, with D possibly being TRBD1 (5 bases). Trimming pared 3 bases from V and 1 base from J, leaving 6 bases between. From germline, CDR1 is MNHNS and CDR2 SASEGT. The CDR3 is 14 residues long. CDR3 in DNA: TGTGCCAGCAGTGACAGGGTGAACACCGGGGAGCTGTTTTTT. Its protein product is CASSDRVNTGELFF.

V and J are TRBV7-8 and TRBJ2-2, with TRBD2 matching over 15 bases. The CDR3 consists of 17 residues. Germline CDR1 and CDR2: SGHVS and FQNEAQ. With V trimmed by 5 bases and J by 5 bases, 6 bases remained unmatched. CDR3: CASSPRTSGGGTGELFF. In nucleotides, the CDR3 is TGTGCCAGCAGCCCCCGGACTAGCGGGGGGGGGACCGGGGAGCTGTTTTTT.

The chain uses TRBV6-1 and TRBJ1-2, with D hard to call. Per germline, CDR1 MNHNS and CDR2 SASEGT. V was cut by 6 bases and J by 8 bases, with 7 bases left in between. There are 10 residues in the CDR3. The CDR3 protein is CASSYGGYTF. The CDR3 DNA reads as TGTGCCAGCAGCTACGGGGGCTACACCTTC.

This sequence joins TRBV10-1 and TRBJ1-5; no clear D gene. CDR1 is WNHNN and CDR2 is SYGVQD in the germline V gene (reference sequence). V was pared by 5 bases and J by 5 bases, with 10 bases between. The CDR3 covers 13 residues. CDR3 in DNA: TGCGCCAGCAGTTTGATCAGGTATCAGCCCCAGCATTTT. This codes for CASSLIRYQPQHF.

There are many counts of this clone. The chain links TRBV5-1 to TRBJ1-4; D is unresolved. This CDR3 is built from 14 residues. V lost 2 bases, J lost 6 bases, and 11 bases lay in between. Germline assignment: CDR1 SGHRS and CDR2 YFSETQ. The CDR3 here is CASSFFRMDEKLFF. For the CDR3, the DNA is TGCGCCAGCAGCTTCTTTAGAATGGATGAAAAACTGTTTTTT.

The gene calls are TRBV5-1 and TRBJ2-2, with 10 bases that match TRBD2. Germline V CDR1 and CDR2: SGHRS, YFSETQ. The J segment lost 6 bases and the V segment lost 3 bases, leaving 11 bases of the junction unmatched. The CDR3 is 17 amino acids. The CDR3 here is CASSYSGGPSVAGELFF. CDR3 nucleotides: TGCGCCAGCAGCTATAGCGGGGGGCCCTCGGTAGCCGGGGAGCTGTTTTTT.

This clone appeared once. The CDR3 DNA reads as TGTGCCAGCAGCACCTCGACAGGTTTCGGGAACATTCAGTACTTC. This gives the protein CASSTSTGFGNIQYF. V is TRBV9 and J is TRBJ2-4; the D gene is possibly TRBD1 (6 bases). V was shortened by 4 bases and J by 7 bases, with 18 bases between the two germline ends. From germline, CDR1 is SGDLS and CDR2 YYNGEE. The CDR3 has 15 amino acids.

This sequence joins TRBV7-2 and TRBJ2-1; TRBD2 matches 7 bases. The junction had 4 bases not matched to a gene; V was cut back by 4 bases and J by 1 base. The CDR3 loop spans 15 amino acids. Germline CDR1 SGHTA, CDR2 FQGNSA. CDR3 nucleotide sequence: TGTGCCAGCAGCTGGGGACTACCGTCCTACAATGAGCAGTTCTTC. It codes for CASSWGLPSYNEQFF.

This sequence joins TRBV6-5 and TRBJ1-2; 7 positions agree with TRBD1. Trimming at V came to 2 bases and at J to 7 bases, leaving 10 bases not matched to a gene. The CDR3 is 15 amino acids. Germline V lookup: CDR1 MNHEY, CDR2 SVGAGI. The CDR3 DNA is TGTGCCAGCAGTTACAGCATCAGGGGGATGGGTGGCTACACCTTC. Amino acids: CASSYSIRGMGGYTF.

V and J are TRBV7-2 and TRBJ1-2; the D gene is possibly TRBD1 (6 bases). This CDR3 region has 14 residues. Germline-derived CDR1 and CDR2 are SGHTA and FQGNSA. Trimming shortened V by 10 bases and J by 0 bases, and 15 bases separated the two germline ends. In DNA, the CDR3 is TGTGCCAACAGTAAAGACAGGACTAACTATGGCTACACCTTC. This encodes CANSKDRTNYGYTF. Full variable domain (rest looked up from reference TRBV7-2 and TRBJ1-2): GAGVSQSPSNKVTEKGKDVELRCDPISGHTALYWYRQSLGQGLEFLIYFQGNSAPDKSGLPSDRFSAERTGGSVSTLTIQRTQQEDSAVYLCANSKDRTNYGYTFGSGTRLTVV.

The chain joins TRBV5-4 to TRBJ2-3; TRBD2 matches at 8 bases. CDR3 size: 16 residues. Trimming cost V 3 bases and J 3 bases; bases outside gene matches: 9. Germline lookup yields CDR1 SGHNT and CDR2 YYREEE (reference sequence). The CDR3 loop reads CASSSFGGAGTDTQYF. In DNA form, the CDR3 reads TGTGCCAGCAGCTCGTTCGGGGGGGCCGGAACAGATACGCAGTATTTT.

The chain links TRBV27 to TRBJ2-6; 8 bases agree with TRBD1. Germline V gene sequence: CDR1 MNHEY, CDR2 SMNVEV (reference sequence). CDR3 length equals 16 residues. Trimming removed 5 bases from V and 4 bases from J; junction bases left unmatched: 7. Written as DNA, the CDR3 is TGTGCCAGCAGTCTCCTGGACAGGGCCGGGGCCAACGTCCTGACTTTC. This sequence encodes CASSLLDRAGANVLTF.

This chain joins TRBV27 and TRBJ2-1; TRBD1 is a possible D gene (6 bases). The CDR3 extends over 18 amino acids. Germline V gene sequence: CDR1 MNHEY, CDR2 SMNVEV (reference sequence). V lost 3 bases to trimming and J lost 0 bases, with 18 bases between them. The CDR3 region is CASSFIARDITSYNEQFF. CDR3 in DNA: TGTGCCAGCAGTTTTATTGCCAGGGACATAACCTCCTACAATGAGCAGTTCTTC.

The genes are TRBV5-5 and TRBJ2-7; D ambiguous. Germline V gene sequence: CDR1 SGHKS, CDR2 YYEKEE (reference sequence). Trimming left V 0 bases short and J 2 bases short, with 9 bases between. CDR3 length equals 14 residues. The CDR3 nucleotides read TGTGCCAGCAGCTTGGGTAACGGAGCCTACGAGCAGTACTTC. Protein sequence: CASSLGNGAYEQYF.

This chain joins TRBV5-5 and TRBJ2-2; TRBD1 matches at 10 bases. Germline trimming cut 5 bases from V and 3 bases from J; bases unmatched to any gene: 4. CDR3 length equals 15 residues. Germline CDR1 SGHKS, CDR2 YYEKEE (reference sequence). CDR3 in amino acids: CASRMGQGYTGELFF. The CDR3 coding sequence is TGTGCCAGCAGAATGGGACAGGGGTACACCGGGGAGCTGTTTTTT.

The rearrangement links TRBV9 to TRBJ2-5, with D perhaps TRBD1 (6 bases). CDR3 length: 16 amino acids. Looked up from germline, CDR1 is SGDLS and CDR2 is YYNGEE. V lost 0 bases to trimming and J lost 5 bases, with 17 bases between them. This chain's CDR3 is CASSVATGSRGETQYF. CDR3 coding DNA: TGTGCCAGCAGCGTAGCTACAGGGAGCCGTGGGGAGACCCAGTACTTC. The full variable domain, rest sourced from reference TRBV9 and TRBJ2-5, is DSGVTQTPKHLITATGQRVTLRCSPRSGDLSVYWYQQSLDQGLQFLIQYYNGEERAKGNILERFSAQQFPDLHSELNLSSLELGDSALYFCASSVATGSRGETQYFGPGTRLLVL.

This clone appeared a few times. The chain has TRBV9 and TRBJ2-7; 8 nucleotides line up with TRBD1. The J segment lost 5 bases and the V segment lost 0 bases, leaving 1 base of the junction unmatched. CDR1 is SGDLS, CDR2 YYNGEE, per germline. CDR3 length: 13 residues. Here the CDR3 DNA reads TGTGCCAGCAGCGTAGGGACAGGGAACGAGCAGTACTTC. Its translation: CASSVGTGNEQYF.

The chain combines TRBV15 with TRBJ1-3, with D possibly TRBD1 on 5 matching bases. The V gene's germline CDR1 is LNHNV and CDR2 YYDKDF (reference sequence). Between the trimmed V and J ends, which lost 6 bases and 0 bases, there was a span of 12 bases. The CDR3 totals 15 residues. The DNA for the CDR3 is TGTGCCACCAGTGTCACAGGCTACTCTGGAAACACCATATATTTT. It codes for CATSVTGYSGNTIYF.

CDR3 residues: CASSLAGATNEKLFF. CDR3 bases: TGTGCCAGCAGCTTAGCGGGGGCTACTAATGAAAAACTGTTTTTT. This chain links TRBV7-6 with TRBJ1-4; possibly TRBD1 for D (6 bases). The germline V and J ends were trimmed by 0 bases and 2 bases, with 7 bases remaining between them. The V gene's germline CDR1 is SGHVS and CDR2 FNYEAQ. The CDR3 length is 15 residues.

This chain links TRBV9 with TRBJ1-4, with D uncertain. The CDR3 totals 13 residues. CDR1 and CDR2 from the germline V gene are SGDLS and YYNGEE. V lost 2 bases to trimming and J lost 0 bases, with 2 bases between them. The CDR3 region has the DNA TGTGCCAGCAGCGTTACAACTAATGAAAAACTGTTTTTT. Its translation: CASSVTTNEKLFF. The entire variable domain, with the rest obtained from reference TRBV9 and TRBJ1-4, is as follows: DSGVTQTPKHLITATGQRVTLRCSPRSGDLSVYWYQQSLDQGLQFLIQYYNGEERAKGNILERFSAQQFPDLHSELNLSSLELGDSALYFCASSVTTNEKLFFGSGTQLSVL.